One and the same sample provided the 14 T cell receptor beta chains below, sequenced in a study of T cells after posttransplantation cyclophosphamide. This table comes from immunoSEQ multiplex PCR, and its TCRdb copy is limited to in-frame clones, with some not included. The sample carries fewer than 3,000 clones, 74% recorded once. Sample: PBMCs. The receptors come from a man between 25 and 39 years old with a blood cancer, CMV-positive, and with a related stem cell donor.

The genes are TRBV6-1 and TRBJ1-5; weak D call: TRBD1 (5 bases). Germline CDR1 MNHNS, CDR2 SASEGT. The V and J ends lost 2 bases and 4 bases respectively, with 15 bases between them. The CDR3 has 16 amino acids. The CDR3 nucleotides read TGTGCCAGCAGTGAACTGGCAGGGAGGACTAATCAGCCCCAGCATTTT. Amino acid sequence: CASSELAGRTNQPQHF.

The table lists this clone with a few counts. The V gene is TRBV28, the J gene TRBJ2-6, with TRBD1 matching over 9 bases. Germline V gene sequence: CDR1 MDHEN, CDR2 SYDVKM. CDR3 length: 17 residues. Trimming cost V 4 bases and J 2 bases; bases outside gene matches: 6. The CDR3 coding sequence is TGTGCCAGCAGTTCGGGACAGGGACGGCCTGGGGCCAACGTCCTGACTTTC. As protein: CASSSGQGRPGANVLTF.

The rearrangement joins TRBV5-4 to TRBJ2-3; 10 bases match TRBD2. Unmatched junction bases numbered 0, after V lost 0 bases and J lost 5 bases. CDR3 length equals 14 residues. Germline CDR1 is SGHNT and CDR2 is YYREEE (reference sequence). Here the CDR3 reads CASSLASGRDTQYF. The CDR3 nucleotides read TGTGCCAGCAGCTTGGCTAGCGGGAGAGATACGCAGTATTTT. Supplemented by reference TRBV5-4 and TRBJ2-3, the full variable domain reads ETGVTQSPTHLIKTRGQQVTLRCSSQSGHNTVSWYQQALGQGPQFIFQYYREEENGRGNFPPRFSGLQFPNYSSELNVNALELDDSALYLCASSLASGRDTQYFGPGTRLTVL.

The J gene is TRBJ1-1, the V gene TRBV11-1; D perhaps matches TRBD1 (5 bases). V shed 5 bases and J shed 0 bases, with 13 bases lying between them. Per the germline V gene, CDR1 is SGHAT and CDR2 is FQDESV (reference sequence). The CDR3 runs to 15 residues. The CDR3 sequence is CASSPRQRLNTEAFF. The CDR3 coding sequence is TGTGCCAGCAGCCCCCGACAGCGATTGAACACTGAAGCTTTCTTT.

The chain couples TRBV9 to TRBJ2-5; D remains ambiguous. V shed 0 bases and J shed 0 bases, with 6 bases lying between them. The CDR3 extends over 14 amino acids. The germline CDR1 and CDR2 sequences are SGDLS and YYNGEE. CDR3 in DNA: TGTGCCAGCAGCGTAGGGCCAAACCAAGAGACCCAGTACTTC. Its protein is CASSVGPNQETQYF. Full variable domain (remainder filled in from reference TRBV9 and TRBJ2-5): DSGVTQTPKHLITATGQRVTLRCSPRSGDLSVYWYQQSLDQGLQFLIQYYNGEERAKGNILERFSAQQFPDLHSELNLSSLELGDSALYFCASSVGPNQETQYFGPGTRLLVL.

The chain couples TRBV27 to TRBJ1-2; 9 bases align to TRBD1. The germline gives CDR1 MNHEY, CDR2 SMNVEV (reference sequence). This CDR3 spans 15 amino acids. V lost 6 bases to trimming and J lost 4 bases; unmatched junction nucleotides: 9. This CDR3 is CASSPRQGDRYGYTF. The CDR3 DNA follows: TGTGCCAGCAGCCCACGACAGGGGGATCGCTATGGCTACACCTTC.

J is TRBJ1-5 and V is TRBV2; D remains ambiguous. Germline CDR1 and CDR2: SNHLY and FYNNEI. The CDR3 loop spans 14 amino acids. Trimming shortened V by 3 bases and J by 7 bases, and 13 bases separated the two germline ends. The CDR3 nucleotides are TGTGCCAGCAGTGATCGAGGTGTAGGACAGCCCCAGCATTTT. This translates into CASSDRGVGQPQHF.

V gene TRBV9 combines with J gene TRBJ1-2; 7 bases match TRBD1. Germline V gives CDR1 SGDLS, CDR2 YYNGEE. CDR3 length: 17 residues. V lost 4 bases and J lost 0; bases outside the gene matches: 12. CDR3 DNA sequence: TGTGCCAGCAGCATAGGGGACAGCAGACCTTCTAACTATGGCTACACCTTC. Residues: CASSIGDSRPSNYGYTF.

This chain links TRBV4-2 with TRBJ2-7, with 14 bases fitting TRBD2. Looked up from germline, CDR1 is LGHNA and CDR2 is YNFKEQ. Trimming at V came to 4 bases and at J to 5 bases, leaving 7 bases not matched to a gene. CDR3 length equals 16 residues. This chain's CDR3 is CASSPDRLAGGHEQYF. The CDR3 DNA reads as TGTGCCAGCAGCCCGGACAGACTAGCGGGGGGGCACGAGCAGTACTTC.

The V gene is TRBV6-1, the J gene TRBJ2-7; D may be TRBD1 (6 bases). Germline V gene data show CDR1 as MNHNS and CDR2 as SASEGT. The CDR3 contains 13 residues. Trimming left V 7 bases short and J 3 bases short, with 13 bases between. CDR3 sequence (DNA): TGTGCCAGCAAGGAGACAGGCTACTACGAGCAGTACTTC. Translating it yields CASKETGYYEQYF.

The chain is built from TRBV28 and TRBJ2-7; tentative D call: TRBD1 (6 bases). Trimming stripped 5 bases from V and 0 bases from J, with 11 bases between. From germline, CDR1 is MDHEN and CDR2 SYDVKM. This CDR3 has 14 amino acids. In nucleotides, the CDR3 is TGTGCCAGCAGTACCCTGGACAGCTCCTACGAGCAGTACTTC. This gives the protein CASSTLDSSYEQYF.

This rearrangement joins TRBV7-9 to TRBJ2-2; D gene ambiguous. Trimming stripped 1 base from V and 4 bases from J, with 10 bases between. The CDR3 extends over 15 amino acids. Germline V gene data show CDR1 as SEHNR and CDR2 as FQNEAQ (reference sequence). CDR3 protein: CASSLVVRSTGELFF. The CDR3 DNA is TGTGCCAGCAGCTTAGTGGTTAGAAGCACCGGGGAGCTGTTTTTT.

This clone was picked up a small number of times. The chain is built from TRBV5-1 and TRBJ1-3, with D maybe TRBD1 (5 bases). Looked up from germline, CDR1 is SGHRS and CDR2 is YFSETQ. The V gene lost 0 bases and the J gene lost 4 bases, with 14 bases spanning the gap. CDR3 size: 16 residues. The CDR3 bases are TGCGCCAGCAGCTTGGATGGGCAGGGTCAGGGAAACACCATATATTTT. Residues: CASSLDGQGQGNTIYF.

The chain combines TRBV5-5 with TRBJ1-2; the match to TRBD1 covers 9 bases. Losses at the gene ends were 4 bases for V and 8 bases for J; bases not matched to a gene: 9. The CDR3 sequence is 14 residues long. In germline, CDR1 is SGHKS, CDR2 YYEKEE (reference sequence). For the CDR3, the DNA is TGTGCCAGCAGCCCGCCGGGACAGGGCCTCGGCTACACCTTC. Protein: CASSPPGQGLGYTF.